A selection of T cell receptor beta chains follows, all from one sample in a study of radiotherapy plus CTLA-4 blockade in lung cancer. The protocol was immunoSEQ multiplex PCR, while the TCRdb copy is restricted to in-frame clones and leaves out a portion. The sample consists of roughly 110,000 clones, around 84% of them appearing once. Sequenced material: peripheral blood, taken from a patient treated with radiotherapy plus ipilimumab. The origin of the receptors is a human donor with non-small cell lung cancer that progressed on radiotherapy plus ipilimumab. Some clones in this sample may be carry-over from other donors' samples. CDR3s include the opening cysteine and the closing phenylalanine or tryptophan. D genes are given only for firm matches. Some rows have no size entry. The others give once, few or many, or a class for an expanded clone.

j_call d_call clone_size v_call cdr3_aa cdr3_nt
TRBJ1-2 TRBD1 . TRBV5-4 CASRPQGDYGYTF TGTGCCAGTAGACCACAGGGGGACTATGGCTACACCTTC
TRBJ1-5 . few TRBV7-2 CASSFGGRLDNQPQHF TGTGCCAGCAGCTTTGGAGGGAGACTGGACAATCAGCCCCAGCATTTT
TRBJ1-5 . . TRBV6-5 CASSDSYHQPQHF TGTGCCAGCAGTGACTCCTACCATCAGCCCCAGCATTTT
TRBJ1-1 . few TRBV18 CASSPQEGRGSTEAFF TGTGCCAGCTCACCCCAAGAGGGGCGAGGGAGCACTGAAGCTTTCTTT
TRBJ2-3 . . TRBV9 CASTQGPHTDTQYF TGTGCCAGCACCCAGGGACCTCACACAGATACGCAGTATTTT
TRBJ2-1 . . TRBV18 CASSVQGSYNEQFF TGTGCCAGCTCAGTTCAGGGCTCCTACAATGAGCAGTTCTTC
TRBJ2-7 . . TRBV18 CASSPRMPPGEQYF TGTGCCAGCTCACCACGGATGCCTCCTGGGGAGCAGTACTTC
TRBJ1-2 . . TRBV5-8 CASSFPDINYGYTF TGTGCCAGCAGCTTCCCGGACATTAACTATGGCTACACCTTC
TRBJ1-2 TRBD1 . TRBV12-5 CASGLETGRYGYTF TGTGCTAGTGGTTTGGAGACAGGGCGCTATGGCTACACCTTC
TRBJ2-1 TRBD1 . TRBV28 CASSLGTGVYNEQFF TGTGCCAGCAGTTTAGGGACAGGGGTATACAATGAGCAGTTCTTC
TRBJ2-7 . . TRBV15 CATSRDPRGRPYEQYF TGTGCCACCAGCAGAGATCCTAGAGGCAGGCCCTACGAGCAGTACTTC
TRBJ1-2 . . TRBV2 CASSSRDTAPQGYTF TGTGCCAGCAGTTCACGGGACACCGCCCCCCAAGGCTACACCTTC
TRBJ1-4 . . TRBV5-6 CASSLGGEKLFF TGTGCCAGCAGCCTGGGCGGAGAAAAACTGTTTTTT
TRBJ2-1 . few TRBV9 CASSVEDGNEQFF TGTGCCAGCAGCGTAGAGGACGGTAATGAGCAGTTCTTC
TRBJ2-7 TRBD1 . TRBV9 CASSPNSDRDYEQYF TGTGCCAGCAGCCCCAACTCGGACAGGGACTACGAGCAGTACTTC
TRBJ2-1 . . TRBV7-9 CASSFINEQFF TGTGCCAGCAGCTTTATCAATGAGCAGTTCTTC
TRBJ1-1 TRBD1 . TRBV11-2 CASSFRGRGFAEAFF TGTGCCAGCAGCTTTCGGGGCAGGGGGTTCGCTGAAGCTTTCTTT
TRBJ1-4 . . TRBV19 CASSGRTVEKLFF TGTGCCAGTAGTGGGAGGACGGTTGAAAAACTGTTTTTT
TRBJ2-1 TRBD1 . TRBV18 CASSPLQGAIDNEQFF TGTGCCAGCTCACCACTACAGGGGGCTATCGACAATGAGCAGTTCTTC
TRBJ2-7 . . TRBV6-5 CASSQRGYEQYF TGTGCCAGCAGTCAACGAGGTTACGAGCAGTACTTC
TRBJ1-3 . . TRBV2 CASSTGYQTIYF TGTGCCAGCAGTACAGGGTATCAGACCATATATTTT
TRBJ2-7 . . TRBV5-4 CASSPNSPTGMHF TGTGCCAGCAGCCCGAACTCCCCCACAGGGATGCACTTC
TRBJ2-2 TRBD2 . TRBV5-4 CASSLSGGATGELFF TGTGCCAGCAGCTTGAGCGGGGGGGCCACCGGGGAGCTGTTTTTT
TRBJ1-5 . . TRBV7-2 CASSSLEDRGNQPQHF TGTGCCAGCAGCTCCCTGGAGGATAGAGGCAATCAGCCCCAGCATTTT
TRBJ2-1 . . TRBV2 CASKQDSSYNEQFF TGTGCCAGCAAACAGGATAGCTCCTACAATGAGCAGTTCTTC
TRBJ1-1 . few TRBV6-1 CASQRAGEVTEAFF TGTGCCAGCCAGCGAGCGGGCGAGGTCACTGAAGCTTTCTTT
TRBJ1-1 . . TRBV5-1 CASTEGGQGLSEAFF TGCGCCAGTACGGAGGGCGGGCAGGGACTTTCAGAAGCTTTCTTT
TRBJ2-1 TRBD2 . TRBV25-1 CASSERAGGSYNEQFF TGTGCCAGCAGTGAACGGGCGGGGGGCTCCTACAATGAGCAGTTCTTC